The rows below give T cell receptor beta chains drawn from one sample of a study of OX40 agonist ivuxolimab in advanced cancers. Only in-frame clones appear in the TCRdb table, and some are missing; sequencing was by immunoSEQ multiplex PCR. The repertoire holds approximately 24,000 clones, with roughly 85% as singletons. This material consisted of CD4+ or CD8+ T cells sorted from blood, taken in a trial of the OX40 agonist ivuxolimab. These receptors came from an adult with an advanced solid tumor such as melanoma, head and neck, liver or kidney cancer. CDR3s leave out the opening cysteine and the closing phenylalanine or tryptophan. The D gene is left open where the match is weak.

TRBD2	TRBV13	ASSRPGTINEQF
NA	TRBV29-1	SVERDIQETQY
NA	TRBV21-1	AITLAGGYNEQF
NA	TRBV9	ASSVESYYGYT
NA	TRBV18	ASSPAVGSQGNEQY
NA	TRBV19	ASSSVGQETQY
NA	TRBV19	ASSPPSSYEQY
NA	TRBV6-4	ASSAMAMGSTEAF
TRBD1	TRBV11-3	ASSRTGAPNYGYT
NA	TRBV11-3	ASSPAAPSYNEQF
NA	TRBV9	ASSVARGGPGDTQY
NA	TRBV11-2	ASSVADGHFPYEQY
TRBD2	TRBV10-3	AIGRGGSETQY
TRBD1	TRBV6-1	ASSETGLNEKLF
NA	TRBV27	ASRPLGGKYNEQF
NA	TRBV10-3	AISDKLGETQY
TRBD1	TRBV7-2	ASSPQGARVEKLF
NA	TRBV27	ASSSLDRSGNTIY
TRBD2	TRBV27	ASREFTSGENTQY
TRBD2	TRBV5-4	ASSEGTSLSYEQY
TRBD1	TRBV7-8	ASSPRGQGILQY
NA	TRBV5-8	ASSLVIRVGQY
TRBD1	TRBV19	ASSRDSGGNQPQH
TRBD1	TRBV6-1	ASIRTGGFNQPQH
TRBD1	TRBV7-2	ASTVPTGGSSYEQY
NA	TRBV6-5	ASSREGRSTEAF
TRBD1	TRBV7-2	ASSLTGASDEQY
TRBD1	TRBV30	AWSHPQQGAWGSNQPQH
TRBD1	TRBV30	AWSVPGGYDEQY
NA	TRBV6-5	ASSPLRELF
NA	TRBV29-1	SVGTSSYEQY
NA	TRBV27	ASSFGAISGANVLT
TRBD2	TRBV5-1	ASKEGLATYNEQF
TRBD1	TRBV19	ATYAGTGIYGYT
TRBD2	TRBV4-3	ASSQGLAETYEQY
NA	TRBV5-1	ASSLAVAGVAGELF
NA	TRBV29-1	STRQDMNTEAF